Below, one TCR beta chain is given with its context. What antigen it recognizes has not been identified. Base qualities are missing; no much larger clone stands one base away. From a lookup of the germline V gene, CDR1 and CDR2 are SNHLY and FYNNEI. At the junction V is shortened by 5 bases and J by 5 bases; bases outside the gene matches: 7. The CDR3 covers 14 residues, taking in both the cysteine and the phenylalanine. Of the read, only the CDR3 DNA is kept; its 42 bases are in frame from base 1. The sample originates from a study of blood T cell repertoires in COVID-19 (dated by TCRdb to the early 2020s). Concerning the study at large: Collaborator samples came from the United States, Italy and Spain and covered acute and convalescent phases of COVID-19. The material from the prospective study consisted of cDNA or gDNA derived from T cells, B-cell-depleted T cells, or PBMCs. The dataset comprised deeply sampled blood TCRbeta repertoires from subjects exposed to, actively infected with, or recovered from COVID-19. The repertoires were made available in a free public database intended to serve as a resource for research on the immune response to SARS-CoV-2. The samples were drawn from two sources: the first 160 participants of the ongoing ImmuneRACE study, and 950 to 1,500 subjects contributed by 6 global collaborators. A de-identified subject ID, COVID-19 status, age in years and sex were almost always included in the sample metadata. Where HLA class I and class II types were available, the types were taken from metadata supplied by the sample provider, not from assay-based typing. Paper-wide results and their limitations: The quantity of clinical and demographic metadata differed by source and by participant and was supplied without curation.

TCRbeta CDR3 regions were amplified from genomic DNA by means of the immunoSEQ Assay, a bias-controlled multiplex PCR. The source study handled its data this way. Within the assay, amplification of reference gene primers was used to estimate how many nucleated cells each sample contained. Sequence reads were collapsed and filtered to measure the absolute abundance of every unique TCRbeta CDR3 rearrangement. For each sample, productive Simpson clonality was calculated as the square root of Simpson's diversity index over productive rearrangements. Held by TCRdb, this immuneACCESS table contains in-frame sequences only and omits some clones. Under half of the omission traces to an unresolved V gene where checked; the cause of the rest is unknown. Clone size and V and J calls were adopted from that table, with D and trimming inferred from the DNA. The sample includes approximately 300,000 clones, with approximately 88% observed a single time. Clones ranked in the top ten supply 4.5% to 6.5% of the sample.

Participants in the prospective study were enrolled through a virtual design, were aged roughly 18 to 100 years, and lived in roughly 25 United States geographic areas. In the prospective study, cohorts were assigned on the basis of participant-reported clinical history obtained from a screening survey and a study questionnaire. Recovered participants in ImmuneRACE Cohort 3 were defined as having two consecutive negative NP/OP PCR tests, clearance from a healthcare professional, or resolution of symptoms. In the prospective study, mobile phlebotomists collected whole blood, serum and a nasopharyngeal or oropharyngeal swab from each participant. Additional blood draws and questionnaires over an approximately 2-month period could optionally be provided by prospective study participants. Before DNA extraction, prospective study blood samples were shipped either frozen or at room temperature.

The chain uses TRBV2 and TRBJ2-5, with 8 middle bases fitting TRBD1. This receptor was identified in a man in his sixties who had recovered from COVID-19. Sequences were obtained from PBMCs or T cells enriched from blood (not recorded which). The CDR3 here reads CASSYRTGFETQYF. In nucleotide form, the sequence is TGTGCCAGCAGTTACCGGACAGGGTTCGAGACCCAGTACTTC.